The 5 T cell receptor beta chains in this list originate from one sample, sequenced in a study of PD-1 blockade in classical Hodgkin lymphoma. Method: immunoSEQ multiplex PCR; TCRdb's copy keeps in-frame clones and lacks some. The table lists some 100,000 clones, around 88% of them singletons. Brentuximab vedotin exposure varied among the patients, all of whom had relapsed after autologous stem cell transplantation. The sample here was peripheral blood mononuclear cells (PBMCs), taken before the second cycle of nivolumab. All receptors come from a human donor with classical Hodgkin lymphoma.

The genes are TRBV10-1 and TRBJ2-4, with a possible D match to TRBD1 (5 bases). CDR3 size: 15 residues. Trimming cost V 7 bases and J 8 bases, with 21 bases left between them. Germline V gene lookup returns CDR1 WNHNN and CDR2 SYGVQD (reference sequence). CDR3 loop: CASIVTEVRSDIQYF. CDR3 in DNA: TGCGCCAGCATCGTGACAGAGGTCCGAAGCGACATTCAGTACTTC.

There are a few counts of this clone. The gene calls are TRBV28 and TRBJ2-2; D is unclear. V dropped 4 bases and J dropped 9 bases, with 6 bases sitting between them. Looked up from germline, CDR1 is MDHEN and CDR2 is SYDVKM. The CDR3 length is 11 residues. This CDR3 is CASSWNRELFF. In DNA, the CDR3 is TGTGCCAGCAGTTGGAACCGGGAGCTGTTTTTT.

This chain joins TRBV7-6 and TRBJ2-7, with 8 positions matching TRBD1. This CDR3 has 15 amino acids. Germline trimming cut 3 bases from V and 0 bases from J; bases unmatched to any gene: 4. Per the germline V gene, CDR1 is SGHVS and CDR2 is FNYEAQ. The CDR3 sequence: CASSLGQAGSYEQYF. The CDR3 DNA reads TGTGCCAGCAGCTTGGGACAGGCAGGCTCCTACGAGCAGTACTTC.

This chain uses TRBV20-1 with TRBJ1-1; the match to TRBD1 covers 8 bases. There are 10 residues in the CDR3. J lost 10 bases, V lost 3 bases, and 1 base had no gene match. Germline V gene sequence: CDR1 DFQATT, CDR2 SNEGSKA (reference sequence). In DNA form, the CDR3 reads TGCAGTGCTAGCGACAGGGGAGCTTTCTTT. It yields the protein CSASDRGAFF.

The chain combines TRBV30 with TRBJ2-5, with 9 bases fitting TRBD1. CDR3 size: 14 residues. Germline-derived CDR1 and CDR2 are GTSNPN and SVGIG (reference sequence). V shed 5 bases, J shed 5 bases, and the junction held 9 bases outside the gene matches. CDR3: CAWSTGGGVETQYF. The CDR3 nucleotides are TGTGCCTGGTCGACAGGGGGTGGTGTGGAGACCCAGTACTTC.